Here is one T cell receptor beta chain with its context. Antigen unknown. The germline gives CDR1 GTSNPN, CDR2 SVGIG (reference sequence). V was shortened by 1 base and J by 5 bases, with 17 bases between the two germline ends. The CDR3 is 15 amino acids. The record originates from a study of vaccination and CD4 T cells after COVID-19. Cultured CD4+ T cell DNA underwent sequencing with the Oncomine TCR Beta short-read assay. TCRdb independently ran MiXCR on the PCR reads; one entry per CDR3 protein. This table holds 9,000 to 10,000 distinct CDR3 sequences, roughly two thirds found once. The treatment was: approximately nine-day PBMC culture with coronavirus spike peptide pools or control peptides (ViraFEST assay).

The chain uses TRBV30 and TRBJ1-2; D is undetermined. Sequences were derived from CD4+ T cells from blood, cultured in vitro, sampled before SARS-CoV-2 vaccination. The source of this sequence is a human donor who had recovered from COVID-19. CDR3 bases: TGTGCCTGGAGTGGAAGATGGGGTAACGGGTATGGCTACACCTTC. This encodes CAWSGRWGNGYGYTF.